Listed here are 26 T cell receptor beta chains from one sample, sequenced in a study of CD8 T cells in Susac syndrome. Random hexamers were used to reverse transcribe the RNA input (0.5 to 1 ug). MiXCR was run by TCRdb on the immunoSEQ multiplex PCR reads, yielding one entry per CDR3 protein. Here the sample spans over 200,000 distinct CDR3 sequences, 95% being singletons. Material: CD4+ T cells from PBMCs. The receptors stem from a human donor with multiple sclerosis.

This sequence joins TRBV4-1 and TRBJ1-2; possible D gene TRBD1, 5 bases. The germline gives CDR1 MGHRA, CDR2 YSYEKL. The CDR3 runs 15 residues. V gave up 2 bases and J gave up 0 bases, with 10 bases separating them. This CDR3 reads CASSQPGTSNYGYTF. In DNA form, the CDR3 reads TGCGCCAGCAGCCAACCCGGGACTTCTAACTATGGCTACACCTTC.

The chain joins TRBV12-3 or TRBV12-4 to TRBJ2-7; TRBD1 or TRBD2 may be the D gene (6 bases each). The CDR3 contains 12 residues. Between the trimmed V and J ends, which lost 4 bases and 7 bases, there was a span of 11 bases. Here the CDR3 DNA reads TGTGCCAGCAGTTCAACGGGGGCTGAGCAGTACTTC. Amino acids: CASSSTGAEQYF.

CDR3 region: CASSEARREQYF. The CDR3 region has the DNA TGCGCCAGCAGTGAGGCCCGGCGCGAGCAGTACTTC. The chain combines TRBV10-2 with TRBJ2-7, with unresolved D. The CDR3 consists of 12 residues. CDR1 is WSHSY, CDR2 SAAADI, per germline. V dropped 2 bases and J dropped 6 bases, with 8 bases sitting between them.

The V call is TRBV29-1, the J call TRBJ2-7; TRBD1 matches 10 bases. V trimming: 6 bases; J trimming: 2 bases; junction bases outside the gene matches: 13. The CDR3 runs to 16 residues. The germline gives CDR1 SQVTM, CDR2 ANQGSEA. CDR3 coding DNA: TGCAGCGTCACCCAGAGACGCGGGACAGGGGCCTACGAGCAGTACGTC. Protein sequence: CSVTQRRGTGAYEQYV.

The chain links TRBV20-1 to TRBJ1-6; D is unclear. Trimming took 6 bases from V and 1 from J, leaving 10 bases between them. The CDR3 totals 14 residues. CDR1 is DFQATT and CDR2 is SNEGSKA in the germline V gene (reference sequence). In nucleotides, the CDR3 is TGCAGTGCGCCGAGTGGTTCCTATAATTCACCCCTCCACTTT. Its protein product is CSAPSGSYNSPLHF.

This chain uses TRBV29-1 with TRBJ2-1; 7 bases align to TRBD1. The CDR3 contains 15 residues. V lost 3 bases to trimming and J lost 2 bases; unmatched junction nucleotides: 7. CDR1 and CDR2 (germline): SQVTM, ANQGSEA. The CDR3 loop is CSVDTRQGPYNEQFF. As DNA, the CDR3 is TGCAGCGTTGATACCCGACAGGGACCCTACAATGAGCAGTTCTTC.

The V call is TRBV10-3, the J call TRBJ1-2, with 10 bases aligning to TRBD1. The V segment lost 0 bases and the J segment 3 bases; nucleotides outside the gene matches: 7. The CDR3 loop spans 17 amino acids. The germline V gene encodes CDR1 ENHRY and CDR2 SYGVKD. Written as DNA, the CDR3 is TGTGCCATCAGTGAGTCCCGGAGACAGGGGGCCGACTATGGCTACACCTTC. Encoded protein: CAISESRRQGADYGYTF.

The chain employs TRBV7-9 and TRBJ2-3; unclear D gene. This CDR3 contains 13 residues. Germline V CDR1 and CDR2: SEHNR, FQNEAQ (reference sequence). V lost 5 bases and J 4 bases, leaving 10 bases between the germline ends. CDR3 DNA: TGTGCCAGCAGCCGTTCAACGCCAGATACGCAGTATTTT. It translates to CASSRSTPDTQYF.

V is TRBV7-9 and J is TRBJ1-2; D remains ambiguous. Between the trimmed V and J ends, which lost 2 bases and 7 bases, there was a span of 17 bases. Germline assignment: CDR1 SEHNR and CDR2 FQNEAQ (reference sequence). The CDR3 sequence is 15 residues long. The CDR3 here is CASSLSLPAAGGYTF. The CDR3 nucleotides read TGTGCCAGCAGCTTATCTTTACCCGCAGCAGGTGGCTACACCTTC.

The V call is TRBV9, the J call TRBJ1-4; D unresolved. The CDR3 is 13 residues long. CDR1 and CDR2 (germline): SGDLS, YYNGEE. The V and J ends lost 4 bases and 6 bases respectively, with 10 bases between them. The CDR3 reads CASSPKPDEKLFF. The CDR3 DNA reads as TGTGCCAGCAGCCCTAAGCCAGATGAAAAACTGTTTTTT. The full variable domain, its missing parts supplied by reference TRBV9 and TRBJ1-4, is DSGVTQTPKHLITATGQRVTLRCSPRSGDLSVYWYQQSLDQGLQFLIQYYNGEERAKGNILERFSAQQFPDLHSELNLSSLELGDSALYFCASSPKPDEKLFFGSGTQLSVL.

The chain carries TRBV9 and TRBJ2-3, with D perhaps TRBD1 (5 bases). V was clipped by 0 bases and J by 4 bases, with 9 bases between them. The germline CDR1 and CDR2 sequences are SGDLS and YYNGEE. CDR3 length: 14 residues. CDR3 sequence (DNA): TGTGCCAGCAGCGTAGGTGGGGCGGCAGATACGCAGTATTTT. This gives the protein CASSVGGAADTQYF.

The rearrangement links TRBV10-3 to TRBJ2-7, with D hard to call. Per germline, CDR1 ENHRY and CDR2 SYGVKD. The CDR3 is 14 residues long. Trimming left V 0 bases short and J 6 bases short, with 12 bases between. The CDR3 is CAISESGSRAEQYF. The CDR3 DNA reads as TGTGCCATCAGTGAGTCGGGGTCTCGGGCCGAGCAGTACTTC.

The V gene is TRBV9, the J gene TRBJ2-7; perhaps TRBD1 as D (6 bases). Deletions cut 3 bases from V and 3 bases from J, with 7 bases between. The CDR3 has 12 amino acids. In germline, CDR1 is SGDLS, CDR2 YYNGEE. As DNA, the CDR3 is TGTGCCAGCAGCGGGACAGTCTACGAGCAGTACTTC. It is translated as CASSGTVYEQYF. Full variable domain (remainder filled in from reference TRBV9 and TRBJ2-7): DSGVTQTPKHLITATGQRVTLRCSPRSGDLSVYWYQQSLDQGLQFLIQYYNGEERAKGNILERFSAQQFPDLHSELNLSSLELGDSALYFCASSGTVYEQYFGPGTRLTVT.

The chain links TRBV30 to TRBJ2-2, with a possible D match to TRBD2 (6 bases). Germline assignment: CDR1 GTSNPN and CDR2 SVGIG (reference sequence). The CDR3 runs to 14 residues. The germline V and J ends were trimmed by 8 bases and 1 base, with 14 bases remaining between them. For the CDR3, the DNA is TGTGCCCGGCGGGGCCTACTGAACACCGGGGAGCTGTTTTTT. Translated: CARRGLLNTGELFF.

The rearrangement uses TRBV10-3 and TRBJ2-7; a weak D match, TRBD1 (6 bases). The CDR3 is made up of 13 amino acids. Germline V gene lookup returns CDR1 ENHRY and CDR2 SYGVKD. V dropped 5 bases and J dropped 0 bases, with 8 bases sitting between them. CDR3 in amino acids: CAISRDNSYEQYV. The CDR3, as DNA: TGTGCCATCAGTCGGGACAACTCCTACGAGCAGTACGTC.

The chain uses TRBV6-1 and TRBJ2-1; 12 nucleotides line up with TRBD2. The CDR3 length is 18 residues. Germline lookup yields CDR1 MNHNS and CDR2 SASEGT. Trimming cost V 2 bases and J 3 bases; bases outside gene matches: 8. The CDR3 DNA follows: TGTGCCAGCAGTGAATATTTCGGACTAGCGGGAATCTACAATGAGCAGTTCTTC. This gives the protein CASSEYFGLAGIYNEQFF.

This clonotype is a singleton in its sample. The chain employs TRBV2 and TRBJ1-2, with a tentative D call TRBD1 (6 bases). With 7 bases removed from V and 0 bases from J, the gap between germline ends came to 21 bases. From germline, CDR1 is SNHLY and CDR2 FYNNEI. The CDR3 consists of 17 residues. CDR3 DNA: TGTGCCAGCATCGCACAGGCCGAATGGACAGCTAACTATGGCTACACCTTC. This sequence encodes CASIAQAEWTANYGYTF.

The rearrangement links TRBV28 to TRBJ2-5; D is perhaps TRBD1 (5 bases). CDR3 length equals 13 residues. Trimming took off 7 bases at V and 4 bases at J, with 13 bases between the two ends. Germline CDR1 is MDHEN and CDR2 is SYDVKM. CDR3 in amino acids: CASNQGGSETQYF. DNA for the CDR3: TGTGCCAGCAACCAGGGCGGTTCAGAGACCCAGTACTTC.

J is TRBJ1-4 and V is TRBV2; 10 bases are a match to TRBD1. Trimming removed 8 bases from V and 8 bases from J; junction bases left unmatched: 5. Germline CDR1 reads SNHLY; CDR2 reads FYNNEI. The CDR3 spans 13 residues. CDR3 region: CASERDRGEKLFF. Written as DNA, the CDR3 is TGTGCCAGCGAGCGGGACAGGGGCGAAAAACTGTTTTTT.

This clonotype was counted once. The chain combines TRBV24-1 with TRBJ2-1, with D tentatively TRBD2 (6 bases). Germline CDR1 is KGHDR and CDR2 is SFDVKD. The V gene lost 7 bases and the J gene lost 4 bases, with 10 bases spanning the gap. CDR3 size: 13 residues. CDR3 sequence: CATRGGAYNEQFF. The CDR3 DNA reads TGTGCCACCAGGGGGGGAGCATACAATGAGCAGTTCTTC.

The chain recombines TRBV15 with TRBJ2-1, with TRBD1 identical over 10 bases. The CDR3 runs to 15 residues. With 5 bases clipped from V and 3 bases from J, the junction kept 4 bases outside the gene matches. CDR1 is LNHNV, CDR2 YYDKDF, per germline (reference sequence). The CDR3 bases are TGTGCCACCAGCGGAAGGACAGGGGGCTACAATGAGCAGTTCTTC. Translation: CATSGRTGGYNEQFF.

The gene calls are TRBV29-1 and TRBJ2-5; no firm D call. The CDR3 runs to 13 residues. V dropped 0 bases and J dropped 3 bases, with 8 bases sitting between them. The germline V gene has CDR1 SQVTM and CDR2 ANQGSEA. CDR3 sequence reads: CSVEDLPKETQYF. CDR3 DNA: TGCAGCGTTGAAGACCTACCAAAAGAGACCCAGTACTTC.

This clonotype was seen more than once but under ten times. The rearrangement links TRBV3-1 to TRBJ2-3; D remains unclear. The CDR3 loop spans 11 amino acids. In germline, CDR1 is LGHDT, CDR2 YNNKEL (reference sequence). V lost 1 base to trimming and J lost 6 bases, with 2 bases between them. The CDR3 here is CASSQVDTQYF. Here the CDR3 DNA reads TGTGCCAGCAGCCAAGTGGATACGCAGTATTTT.

The V gene is TRBV2, the J gene TRBJ2-1; a weak D match, TRBD1 (5 bases). With 6 bases removed from V and 5 bases from J, the gap between germline ends came to 11 bases. The CDR3 extends over 13 amino acids. Per the germline V gene, CDR1 is SNHLY and CDR2 is FYNNEI. The CDR3 loop reads CASRPDRNNEQFF. The CDR3 region has the DNA TGTGCCAGCAGACCCGACAGAAACAATGAGCAGTTCTTC. The entire variable domain, with the rest obtained from reference TRBV2 and TRBJ2-1, is as follows: EPEVTQTPSHQVTQMGQEVILRCVPISNHLYFYWYRQILGQKVEFLVSFYNNEISEKSEIFDDQFSVERPDGSNFTLKIRSTKLEDSAMYFCASRPDRNNEQFFGPGTRLTVL.

The chain combines TRBV29-1 with TRBJ1-5; no clear D. Germline V CDR1 and CDR2: SQVTM, ANQGSEA. V was trimmed by 6 bases and J by 3 bases, leaving 15 bases between them. The CDR3 length is 14 residues. The CDR3 is CSVGSMGSNQPQHF. The CDR3 DNA follows: TGCAGCGTCGGAAGTATGGGCTCCAATCAGCCCCAGCATTTT.

The chain couples TRBV11-2 to TRBJ2-1, with 10 bases matching TRBD2. Trimming took 5 bases from V and 3 from J; bases not matched to a gene: 1. This CDR3 region has 14 residues. Germline CDR1 is SGHAT and CDR2 is FQNNGV. DNA for the CDR3: TGTGCCAGCAGCCTAGCGGGGGTCTACAATGAGCAGTTCTTC. Translating gives CASSLAGVYNEQFF.